The rows below give T cell receptor beta chains drawn from one sample of a study of shared clonotypes between healthy human individuals. Repertoires were generated with immunoSEQ multiplex PCR, while TCRdb's copy carries only in-frame clones and drops some. This sample carries some 450,000 clones, 75% to 80% of them seen once, and the ten largest clones take about 12%. Sample: PBMCs. The receptor source for this set is a woman in her thirties or forties in good health. Some clones in this sample may be carry-over from other donors' samples. CDR3s leave out the opening cysteine and the closing phenylalanine or tryptophan. A D gene is named only where the DNA matches it firmly.

J | D | V | CDR3
TRBJ2-1 | . | TRBV7-6 | ASSLSGGNEQF
TRBJ2-1 | TRBD2 | TRBV30 | AWMGTSVYNEQF
TRBJ2-7 | TRBD1 | TRBV7-9 | ASSLGEDRGQY
TRBJ2-7 | TRBD2 | TRBV2 | ASSGAGLAAFYEQY
TRBJ2-5 | . | TRBV5-1 | ASSRLRWGQETQY
TRBJ2-3 | TRBD2 | TRBV19 | ASSISSGSPTDTQY
TRBJ2-7 | TRBD2 | TRBV4-2 | ASSQLYAPGLAGYEQY
TRBJ2-1 | TRBD2 | TRBV7-6 | ASSSAGLASGDNEQF
TRBJ1-2 | TRBD1 | TRBV15 | ATSRTGGGYGYT
TRBJ1-1 | . | TRBV10-3 | AISGNEQAF
TRBJ1-1 | . | TRBV6-5 | ASSYRKVSTEAF
TRBJ1-1 | TRBD1 | TRBV5-4 | ASSSDRVTEAF
TRBJ2-5 | TRBD2 | TRBV18 | ASSSIIAGLGETQY
TRBJ2-1 | TRBD2 | TRBV6-1 | ASSEVALGSGRLGRNEQF
TRBJ2-1 | TRBD1 | TRBV6-5 | ASSYLGQGNNEQF
TRBJ1-3 | . | TRBV6-5 | ASSGRGENGNTIY
TRBJ2-5 | . | TRBV7-8 | ASSLFAGLQETQY
TRBJ2-7 | TRBD1 | TRBV27 | ASSLDRGFGEQY
TRBJ1-2 | . | TRBV28 | ASSLRAENYGYT
TRBJ1-2 | . | TRBV7-9 | ASSWDEGGYA
TRBJ2-1 | . | TRBV5-1 | ASSLPSPSYNEQF
TRBJ2-7 | TRBD1 | TRBV10-3 | AISAGDRAPEQY
TRBJ1-5 | . | TRBV2 | ASRGWGAGQPQH
TRBJ2-5 | TRBD1 | TRBV9 | ASSAGDSKETQY
TRBJ1-1 | . | TRBV6-5 | ASKRGTNTEAF
TRBJ2-1 | TRBD2 | TRBV30 | AWSGLGIGNEQF
TRBJ2-1 | TRBD2 | TRBV2 | ASSERSGRGEQF
TRBJ2-3 | TRBD2 | TRBV6-5 | ASSYHGRAGDTQY
TRBJ1-5 | . | TRBV28 | ASSPTWGKPQH
TRBJ2-2 | . | TRBV5-1 | ASSRVGTGELF
TRBJ1-2 | TRBD1 | TRBV30 | AWSVRRQGAVYGYT
TRBJ2-2 | . | TRBV9 | ASSVAGDTGYTGELF
TRBJ2-3 | . | TRBV23-1 | ASSQSGREKGPDTQY
TRBJ2-5 | . | TRBV7-7 | ASSPGRTLQETQY
TRBJ1-1 | . | TRBV5-1 | ASTLTGGGNTEAF
TRBJ2-7 | . | TRBV27 | ASSLRSGLGEQY
TRBJ2-3 | TRBD2 | TRBV6-1 | ASSEVAGETDTQY
TRBJ1-1 | TRBD1 | TRBV18 | ASSPGTENTEAF
TRBJ1-2 | . | TRBV30 | AWSVQATGGYT
TRBJ2-2 | . | TRBV12-2 | APDIRLTNTGELF
TRBJ1-2 | . | TRBV18 | ASSPQPANYGYT
TRBJ2-1 | TRBD2 | TRBV5-4 | ASSIYASGRGDEQF
TRBJ2-3 | . | TRBV7-3 | ASSFTPDTQY
TRBJ2-2 | TRBD2 | TRBV6-6 | ASSRTSGTAGELF
TRBJ1-2 | . | TRBV29-1 | SVEIRPKSGYT
TRBJ1-1 | . | TRBV9 | ASSAYPTRDTEAF
TRBJ2-7 | . | TRBV7-9 | ASSLGQVLSYEQY
TRBJ1-2 | TRBD1 | TRBV19 | ASSKGQGSNYGYT
TRBJ1-1 | TRBD1 | TRBV7-9 | ASSLDVDRKAF
TRBJ2-2 | . | TRBV4-2 | ASSQDWAGGAGELF
TRBJ1-2 | TRBD1 | TRBV9 | ASSLRQGPDSLYGYT
TRBJ1-5 | TRBD1 | TRBV4-3 | ASSQDPGQGRVNQPQH
TRBJ2-3 | . | TRBV27 | ASSLGGPSTDTQY
TRBJ2-2 | . | TRBV7-3 | ASSLSGGPGGELF
TRBJ1-1 | . | TRBV7-8 | ASSLGLGVMNTEAF
TRBJ2-1 | TRBD1 | TRBV7-6 | ASSFGTANNEQF